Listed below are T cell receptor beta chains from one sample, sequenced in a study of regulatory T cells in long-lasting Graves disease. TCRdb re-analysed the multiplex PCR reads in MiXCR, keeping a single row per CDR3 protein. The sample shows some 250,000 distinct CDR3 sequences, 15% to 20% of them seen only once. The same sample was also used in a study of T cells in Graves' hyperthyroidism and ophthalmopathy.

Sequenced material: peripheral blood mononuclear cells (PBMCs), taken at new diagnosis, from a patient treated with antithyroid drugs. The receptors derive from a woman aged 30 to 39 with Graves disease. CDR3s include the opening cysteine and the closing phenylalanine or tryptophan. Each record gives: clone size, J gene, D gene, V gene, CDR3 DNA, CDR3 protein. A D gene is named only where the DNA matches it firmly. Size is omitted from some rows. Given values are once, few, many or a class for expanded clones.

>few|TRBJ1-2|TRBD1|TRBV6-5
TGTGCCAGCAGTTCACCGGGACAGGGCAACTATGGCTACACCTTC
CASSSPGQGNYGYTF
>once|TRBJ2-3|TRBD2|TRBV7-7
TGTGCTAGCAGCTTAGGCGGGGGGGTCACAGATACGCAGTATTTT
CASSLGGGVTDTQYF
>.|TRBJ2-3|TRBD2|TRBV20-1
TGCAGTGAAGGGACTAGCGGGTCGACAGATACGCAGTATTTT
CSEGTSGSTDTQYF
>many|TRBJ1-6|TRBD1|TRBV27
TGTGCCAGCAGTTTTCGTGCCTTAACCGGGACAGGGAAGGTGTCACCCCTCCACTTT
CASSFRALTGTGKVSPLHF
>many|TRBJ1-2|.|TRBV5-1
TGTGCCAGCAGCCGTGACTGGAACTATGGCTACACCTTC
CASSRDWNYGYTF
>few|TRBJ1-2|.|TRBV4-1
TGCGCCAGCAGCCATCCCTCGGGGAGGGACTATGGCTACACCTTC
CASSHPSGRDYGYTF
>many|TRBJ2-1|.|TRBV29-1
TGCAGCGTACCCAGGGAAGGGACCTACAATGAGCAGTTCTTC
CSVPREGTYNEQFF
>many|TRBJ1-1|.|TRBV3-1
TGTGCCAGCGGACAGCAAACACTTAACACTGAAGCTTTCTTT
CASGQQTLNTEAFF
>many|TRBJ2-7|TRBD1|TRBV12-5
TGTGCTAGTGGTTTGGTAGCTTGGGACAGTGCCTACGAGCAGTACTTC
CASGLVAWDSAYEQYF
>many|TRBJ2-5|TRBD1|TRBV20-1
TGCAGTGCTGAAGAACAGGGGAATGGGTCCCAGTACTTC
CSAEEQGNGSQYF
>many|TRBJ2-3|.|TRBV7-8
TGTGCCAGCAGCTTAGATCCCGGGACTTCTGGGAGAGATACGCAGTATTTT
CASSLDPGTSGRDTQYF
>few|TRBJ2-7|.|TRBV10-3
TGTGCCATCAGTTTTGGAGAAACCTCCTACGAGCAGTACTTC
CAISFGETSYEQYF
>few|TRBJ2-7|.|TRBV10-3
TGTGCCGTCAGGGCTCGGGACGGGGACTACGAGCAGTACTTC
CAVRARDGDYEQYF
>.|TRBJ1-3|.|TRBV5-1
TGCGCCAGCAGCTTGGAGGGCCGGAGGCTAAATGGAAACACCATATATTTT
CASSLEGRRLNGNTIYF
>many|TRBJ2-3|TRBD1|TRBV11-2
TGTGCCAGCAGCTTAGTACTCGGGGGACAGGGGGATTCAGATACGCAGTATTTT
CASSLVLGGQGDSDTQYF
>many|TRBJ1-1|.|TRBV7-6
TGTGCCAGCAGCTTAGGCATGGACACTGAAGCTTTCTTT
CASSLGMDTEAFF
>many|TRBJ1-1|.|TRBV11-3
TGTGCCAGCAGCCTAAATCCTTTTTCTGAAGCTTTCTTT
CASSLNPFSEAFF
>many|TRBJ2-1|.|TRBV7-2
.
CASSPRWGAGAF
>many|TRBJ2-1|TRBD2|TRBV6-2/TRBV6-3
TGTGCCAGCAGCACTAGCGGGGGCTACAATGAGCAGTTCTTC
CASSTSGGYNEQFF
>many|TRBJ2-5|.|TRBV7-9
TGTGCCAGCAGCGAGCTAAGCGGCCAAGAGACCCAGTACTTC
CASSELSGQETQYF
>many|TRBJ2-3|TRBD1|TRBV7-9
TGTGCCAGCAGCAGGACAGGCTACACAGATACGCAGTATTTT
CASSRTGYTDTQYF
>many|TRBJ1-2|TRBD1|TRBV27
TGTGCCAGCAGTTATCGACAGGGGCCTCGCGGCTATGGCTACACCTTC
CASSYRQGPRGYGYTF
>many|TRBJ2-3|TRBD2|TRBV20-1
TGCAGTGCTACCATAGCGGGGGGAACCACAGATACGCAGTATTTT
CSATIAGGTTDTQYF
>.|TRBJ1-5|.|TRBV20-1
TGCAGTGCTGTATCCGGGACGGGATATAGTCAGCCCCAGCATTTT
CSAVSGTGYSQPQHF
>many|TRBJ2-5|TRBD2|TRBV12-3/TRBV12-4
TGTGCCAGCAGTGCCCCGACTAGCGGGGGGTACCTTGCGACCCAGTACTTC
CASSAPTSGGYLATQYF
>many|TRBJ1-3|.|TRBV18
TGTGCCAGCAGCCCCACTAGCTCTGGAAACACCATATATTTT
CASSPTSSGNTIYF
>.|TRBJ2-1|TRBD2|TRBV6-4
TGTGCCAGCAGTGATACGCCCACCCCGGGACTAGCAGGTCGTTCTAGGGAGCAGTTCTTC
CASSDTPTPGLAGRSREQFF
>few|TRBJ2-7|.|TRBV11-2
TGTGCCAGCAGCCTAAGAGCAGGCGAGCAGTACTTC
CASSLRAGEQYF
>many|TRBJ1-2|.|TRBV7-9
TGTGCCAGCAGCTCCATATTTCAGGGCCTCGGAGGCTACACCTTC
CASSSIFQGLGGYTF
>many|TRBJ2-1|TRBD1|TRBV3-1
TGTGCCAGCAGCAACCCGACAGGGTCCTCCTACAATGAGCAGTTCTTC
CASSNPTGSSYNEQFF
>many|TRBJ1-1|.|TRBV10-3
TGTGCCATCAGTGAGCGGGACAATAGTATGGCTTTCTTT
CAISERDNSMAFF
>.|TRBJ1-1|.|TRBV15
TGTACCACCAGCAGAGGTTGGTCAGGGTCTGGGGGGAACACTGAAGCTTTCTTT
CTTSRGWSGSGGNTEAFF
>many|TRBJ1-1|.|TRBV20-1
TGCAGTGCCACGGATGAGATCGCCACTGAAGCTTTCTTT
CSATDEIATEAFF
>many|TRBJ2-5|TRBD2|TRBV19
TGTGCCAGTAGCAGAAGGACTAGCGGGGAACAAGAGACCCAGTACTTC
CASSRRTSGEQETQYF
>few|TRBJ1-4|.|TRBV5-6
TGTGCCAGCAGCTTGGCGGGGGGTGAGGGAAAACTGTTTTTT
CASSLAGGEGKLFF
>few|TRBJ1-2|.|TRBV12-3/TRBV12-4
TGTGCCAGCAGTTTAGGAAAATATGGCTACACCTTC
CASSLGKYGYTF
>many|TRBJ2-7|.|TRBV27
TGTGCCAGCAGTTCTCCCGGGGACACCCCCTACGAGCAGTACTTC
CASSSPGDTPYEQYF
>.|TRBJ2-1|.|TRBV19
TGTGCCAGTAGTATACCAAAATTCGGACCGAGCTACAATGAGCAGTTCTTC
CASSIPKFGPSYNEQFF
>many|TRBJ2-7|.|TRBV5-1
TGCGCCAGCAGTTACAGATCCGATGACTACGAGCAGTACTTC
CASSYRSDDYEQYF
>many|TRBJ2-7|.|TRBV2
TGTGCCAGCAGCTCATCCCGGGACCGAAAGTACTTC
CASSSSRDRKYF
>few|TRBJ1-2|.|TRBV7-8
TGTGCCAGCAGCACAGAGACAGGAATAGGTGGCTACACCTTC
CASSTETGIGGYTF
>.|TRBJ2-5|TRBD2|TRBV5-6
TGTGCCAGCAGCTTGCTGGGACTAGAGGAAGAGACCCAGTACTTC
CASSLLGLEEETQYF
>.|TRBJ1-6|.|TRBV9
TGTGCCAGCAGCGTAGACGGCAGGGAAGGCTCACCCCTCCGCTTT
CASSVDGREGSPLRF
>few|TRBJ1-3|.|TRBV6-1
TGTGCCAGCAGTGAAAGTGAGGGGGTTTGGAACACCATATATTTT
CASSESEGVWNTIYF
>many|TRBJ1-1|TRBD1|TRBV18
TGTGCCAGCTCACGACAGGGGGGAAAAATGAACACTGAAGCTTTCTTT
CASSRQGGKMNTEAFF
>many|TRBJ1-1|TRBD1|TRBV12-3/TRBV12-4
TGTGCCAGCTTTCAGGACAGGGCTAACACTGAAGCTTTCTTT
CASFQDRANTEAFF
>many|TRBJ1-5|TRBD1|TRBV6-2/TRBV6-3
TGTGCCAGCAGTTGGGGACAGACACGAGGACAGCCCCAGCATTTT
CASSWGQTRGQPQHF
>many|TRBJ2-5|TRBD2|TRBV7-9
TGTGCCAGCAGCTGGGGACCGGGACTAGCGGGGGTACGACCCCAGTACTTC
CASSWGPGLAGVRPQYF
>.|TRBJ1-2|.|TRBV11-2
TGTGCCAGCAGCTCCGGACAGTACTATGGCTACACCTTC
CASSSGQYYGYTF
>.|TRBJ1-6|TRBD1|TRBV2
TGTGCCAGCAACAGGGGTGACGGGGGCCATAACTCACCCCTCCACTTT
CASNRGDGGHNSPLHF
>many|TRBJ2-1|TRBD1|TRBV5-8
TGTGCCAGCAGCCCTCTGACAGGGCTTGGCGATGAGCAGTTCTTC
CASSPLTGLGDEQFF
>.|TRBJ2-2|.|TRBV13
TGTGCCAGCAGCGGGCCCGGGGCGGACACCGGGGAGCTGTTTTTT
CASSGPGADTGELFF
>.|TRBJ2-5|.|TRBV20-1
TGCAGTGCTGTTTGGGGGGGCGGAGAGACCCAGTACTTC
CSAVWGGGETQYF